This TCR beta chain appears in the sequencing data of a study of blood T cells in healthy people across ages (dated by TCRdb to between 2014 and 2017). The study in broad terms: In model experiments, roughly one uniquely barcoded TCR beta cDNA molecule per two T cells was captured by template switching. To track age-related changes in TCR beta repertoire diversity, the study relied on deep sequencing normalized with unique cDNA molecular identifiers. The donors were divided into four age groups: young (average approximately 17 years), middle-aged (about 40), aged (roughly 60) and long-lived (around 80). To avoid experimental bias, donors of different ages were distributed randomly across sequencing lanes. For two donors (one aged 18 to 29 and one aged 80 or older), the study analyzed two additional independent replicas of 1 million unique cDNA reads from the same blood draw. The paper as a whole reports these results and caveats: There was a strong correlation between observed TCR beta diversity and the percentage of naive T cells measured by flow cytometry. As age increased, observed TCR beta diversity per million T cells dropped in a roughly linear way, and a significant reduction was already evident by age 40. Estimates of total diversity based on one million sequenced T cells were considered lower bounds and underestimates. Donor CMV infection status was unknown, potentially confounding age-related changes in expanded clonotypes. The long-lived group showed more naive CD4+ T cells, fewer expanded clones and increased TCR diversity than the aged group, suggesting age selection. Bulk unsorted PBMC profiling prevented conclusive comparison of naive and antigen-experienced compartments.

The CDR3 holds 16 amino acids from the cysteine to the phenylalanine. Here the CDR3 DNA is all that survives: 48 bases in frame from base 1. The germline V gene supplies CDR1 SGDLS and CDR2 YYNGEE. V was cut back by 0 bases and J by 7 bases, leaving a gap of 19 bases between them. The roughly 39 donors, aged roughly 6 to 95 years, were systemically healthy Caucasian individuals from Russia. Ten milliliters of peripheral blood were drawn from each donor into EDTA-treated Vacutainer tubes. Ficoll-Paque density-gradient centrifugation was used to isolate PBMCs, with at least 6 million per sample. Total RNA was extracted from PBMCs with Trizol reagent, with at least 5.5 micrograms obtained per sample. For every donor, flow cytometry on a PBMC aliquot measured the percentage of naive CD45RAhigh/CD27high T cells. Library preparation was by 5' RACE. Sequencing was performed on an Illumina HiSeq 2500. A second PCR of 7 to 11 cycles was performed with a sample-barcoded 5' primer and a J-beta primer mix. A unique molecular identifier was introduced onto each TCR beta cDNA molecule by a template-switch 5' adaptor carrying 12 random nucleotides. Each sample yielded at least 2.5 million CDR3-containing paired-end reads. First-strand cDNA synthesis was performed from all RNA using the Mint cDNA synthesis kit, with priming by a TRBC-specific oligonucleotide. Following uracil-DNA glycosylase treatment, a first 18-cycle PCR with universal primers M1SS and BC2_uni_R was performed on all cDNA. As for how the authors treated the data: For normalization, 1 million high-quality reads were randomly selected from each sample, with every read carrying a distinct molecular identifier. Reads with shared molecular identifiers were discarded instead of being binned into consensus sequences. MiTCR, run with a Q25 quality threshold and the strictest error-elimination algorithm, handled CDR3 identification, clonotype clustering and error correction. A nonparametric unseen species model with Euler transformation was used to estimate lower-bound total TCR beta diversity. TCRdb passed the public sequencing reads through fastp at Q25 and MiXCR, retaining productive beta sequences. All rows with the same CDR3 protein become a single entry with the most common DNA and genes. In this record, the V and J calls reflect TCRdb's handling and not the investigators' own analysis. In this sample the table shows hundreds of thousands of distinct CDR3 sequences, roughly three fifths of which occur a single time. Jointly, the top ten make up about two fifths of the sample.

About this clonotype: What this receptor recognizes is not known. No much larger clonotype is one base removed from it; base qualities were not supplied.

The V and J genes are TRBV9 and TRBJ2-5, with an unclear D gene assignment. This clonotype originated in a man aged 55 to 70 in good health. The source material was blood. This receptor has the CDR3 CASSVGDSHRWGTQYF. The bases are TGTGCCAGCAGCGTAGGTGATAGCCACAGATGGGGGACCCAGTACTTC.